These T cell receptor beta chains were read from a single sample in a study of cytomegalovirus exposure and HLA in healthy donors. Sequencing was performed with immunoSEQ multiplex PCR; in TCRdb, only in-frame clones are kept and a portion is missing. Its clone listing holds about 70,000 clones. The source material was PBMCs. The receptor source for this set is a female donor in good health and CMV-seropositive. The CDR3 runs from the conserved cysteine through the conserved F or W. D genes are given only for firm matches.

TRBV28	TRBD2	TRBJ2-7	TGTGCCAGCAGTTTGAGGCTAGCGGTCACTCCTGGCGAGCAGTACTTC	CASSLRLAVTPGEQYF
TRBV28	-	TRBJ1-6	TGTGCCAGCAGCTTCGATAGGGGGCCCCTCCACTTT	CASSFDRGPLHF
TRBV4-2	TRBD2	TRBJ2-7	TGTGCCAGCAGCCAGTCCTCTGTTTTACTAGCGGGGGACTACGAGCAGTACTTC	CASSQSSVLLAGDYEQYF
TRBV6-5	TRBD2	TRBJ2-5	TGTGCCAGCAGTTCGGCCCTAGCGGGGAAAGAGACCCAGTACTTC	CASSSALAGKETQYF
TRBV4-2	-	TRBJ2-2	TGTGCCAGCAGCCAAGATCCCCTGACTAGCGAGGGGGCCGGCACCGGGGAGCTGTTTTTT	CASSQDPLTSEGAGTGELFF
TRBV19	TRBD1	TRBJ1-4	TGTGCCAGTAGTATCGACAGGGGGCATGAAAAACTGTTTTTT	CASSIDRGHEKLFF
TRBV30	-	TRBJ2-7	TGTGCCTGGAGTGTTGGGAGCGGAGCCTACGAGCAGTACTTC	CAWSVGSGAYEQYF
TRBV2	-	TRBJ1-2	TGTGCCAGCGCAGGAACGAACTATGGCTACACCTTC	CASAGTNYGYTF
TRBV19	TRBD1	TRBJ2-5	TGTGCCAGTACGGGACAGGGGATTGGCGAGAACCAGTACTTC	CASTGQGIGENQYF
TRBV6-5	TRBD1	TRBJ1-4	TGTGCCAGCAGAAAACAGGGGGGGAATGAAAAACTGTTTTTT	CASRKQGGNEKLFF
TRBV15	-	TRBJ2-5	TGTGCCACCAGCAGCAGTCAGACGGGGGAGAACCAGTACTTC	CATSSSQTGENQYF
TRBV13	-	TRBJ2-3	TGTGCCAGCAGCTCCCGAGGCACAGATACGCAGTATTTT	CASSSRGTDTQYF
TRBV6-1	TRBD1	TRBJ1-5	TGTGCCAGCAGTGATCTAGGACAGGGTATAGGCAATCAGCCCCAGCATTTT	CASSDLGQGIGNQPQHF
TRBV6-5	-	TRBJ1-3	TGTGCCAGCAGGACACTCTCTGGAAACACCATATATTTT	CASRTLSGNTIYF
TRBV19	-	TRBJ1-2	TGTGCCAGTAATCTAGCAGGATCCTATGGCTACACCTTC	CASNLAGSYGYTF
TRBV6-5	TRBD1	TRBJ1-2	TGTGCCAGCAGCTCTACAGGGGGCTATGGAATTGGCTACACCTTC	CASSSTGGYGIGYTF
TRBV18	TRBD1	TRBJ2-2	TGTGCCAGCTCACCCCCGGGACAGGGGTCTAACACCGGGGAGCTGTTTTTT	CASSPPGQGSNTGELFF
TRBV10-3	-	TRBJ2-1	TGTGCCATCAGGTTACTAGACAATGAGCAGTTCTTC	CAIRLLDNEQFF
TRBV27	TRBD1	TRBJ1-2	TGTGCCAGCAGTTTCCGGGACAGGGAGCATGGCTACACCTTC	CASSFRDREHGYTF
TRBV7-9	-	TRBJ1-4	TGTGCCAGCAGCCTGGACAGCGAGAATAAAAAACTGTTTTTT	CASSLDSENKKLFF
TRBV28	-	TRBJ1-2	TGTGCCAGCAGTTTACGACTTAGTGGCTACACCTTC	CASSLRLSGYTF
TRBV7-2	-	TRBJ2-3	TGTGCCAGCAGCCCCCGCCCTGGGCAGGGTAGCACAGATACGCAGTATTTT	CASSPRPGQGSTDTQYF
TRBV28	TRBD2	TRBJ2-7	TGTGCCAGCAGTTATGGACTAGCGGGGATCTACGAGCAGTACTTC	CASSYGLAGIYEQYF
TRBV7-9	-	TRBJ1-1	TGTGCCAGCAGCGTCGGGAACACTGAAGCTTTCTTT	CASSVGNTEAFF
TRBV30	-	TRBJ1-2	TGTGCCGGGACACTGGGGGCTTACCCCGCCCATGGCTACACCTTC	CAGTLGAYPAHGYTF
TRBV19	-	TRBJ1-2	TGTGCCAGTAGTCCAGTACAGGGAGCTAACTATGGCTACACCTTC	CASSPVQGANYGYTF
TRBV6-5	-	TRBJ2-1	TGTGCCAGCACTCGGGGGTACCCTAACAATGAGCAGTTCTTC	CASTRGYPNNEQFF
TRBV2	-	TRBJ1-6	TGTGCCAGCAGTGAACAGGGTTCCTATAATTCACCCCTCCACTTT	CASSEQGSYNSPLHF
TRBV19	-	TRBJ2-6	TGTGCCAGTAGTATAGAACCGGGATCTGGGGCCAACGTCCTGACTTTC	CASSIEPGSGANVLTF
TRBV5-6	TRBD1	TRBJ1-2	TGTGCCAGCAGCCTGGGGACAGGTCCAAGTCGGTATGGCTACACCTTC	CASSLGTGPSRYGYTF
TRBV18	TRBD2	TRBJ2-7	TGTGCCAGCTCACAGGCTAGCGGATCTTACGAGCAGTACTTC	CASSQASGSYEQYF
TRBV7-2	TRBD2	TRBJ2-3	TGTGCCAGCAGCTTGGGACTAGAGGCAGATACGCAGTATTTT	CASSLGLEADTQYF
TRBV19	-	TRBJ2-7	TGTGCCAGTAGGATAGAACAGGGTACCCACGAGCAGTACTTC	CASRIEQGTHEQYF
TRBV5-1	-	TRBJ2-1	TGCGCCAGCACTCCGGGACAAAGCTACAATGAGCAGTTCTTC	CASTPGQSYNEQFF
TRBV4-1	TRBD2	TRBJ2-1	TGCGCCAGCAGCCAAGTAGTACGACTAGCGGCGGATGAGCAGTTCTTC	CASSQVVRLAADEQFF
TRBV10-3	-	TRBJ1-1	TGTGCCATCAGTGCAGGGGTTAATACGGCTGAAGCTTTCTTT	CAISAGVNTAEAFF
TRBV9	-	TRBJ2-3	TGTGCCAGCAGCGCCGCAGTACAGGGCACAGATACGCAGTATTTT	CASSAAVQGTDTQYF
TRBV27	-	TRBJ1-1	TGTGCCAGCGGTCGACAGAGAGACACTGAAGCTTTCTTT	CASGRQRDTEAFF
TRBV5-1	TRBD1	TRBJ2-7	TGCGCCAGCAGCAACTCACAGGGGATCCCCTACGAGCAGTACTTC	CASSNSQGIPYEQYF
TRBV5-8	-	TRBJ1-1	TGTGCCAGCAGCTTTAGGAACACTGAAGCTTTCTTT	CASSFRNTEAFF
TRBV30	TRBD2	TRBJ2-3	TGTGCCTGGACCCGACTAGCGGGAATGTCAGATACGCAGTATTTT	CAWTRLAGMSDTQYF
TRBV7-9	TRBD1	TRBJ1-1	TGTGCCAGCAGCTCGCAGACAGGGGGCGTTGGGAACACTGAAGCTTTCTTT	CASSSQTGGVGNTEAFF
TRBV28	-	TRBJ2-1	TGTGCCAGCACCCAACAGGGAACTGAGCAGTTCTTC	CASTQQGTEQFF
TRBV19	TRBD1	TRBJ2-7	TGTGCCAGTAGTTCGGGACAGGGGACTATCTACGAGCAGTACTTC	CASSSGQGTIYEQYF
TRBV19	-	TRBJ1-2	TGTGCCAGTAGCCCCGACGGGGGTAACTATGGCTACACCTTC	CASSPDGGNYGYTF
TRBV7-9	TRBD1	TRBJ1-1	TGTGCCAGCAGCTTGATTCCGGGACAGGGGTCGGGAAACACTGAAGCTTTCTTT	CASSLIPGQGSGNTEAFF
TRBV18	TRBD1	TRBJ1-3	TGTGCCAGCTCACGGGACAGGGGGAGCTCTGGAAACACCATATATTTT	CASSRDRGSSGNTIYF
TRBV27	TRBD1	TRBJ2-1	TGTGCCAGCAGTTTTCCAGGGGGCTTTGAGCAGTTCTTC	CASSFPGGFEQFF
TRBV4-1	-	TRBJ1-2	TGCGCCAGCAGCCAAGGTGAGGGAGTAGGGCCTTTTGGCTACACCTTC	CASSQGEGVGPFGYTF
TRBV7-3	TRBD1	TRBJ1-1	TGTGCCAGCAGCTCGGACAGGGATACTGAAGCTTTCTTT	CASSSDRDTEAFF
TRBV19	-	TRBJ2-3	TGTGCCAGTAGTATATACGGGAACACAGATACGCAGTATTTT	CASSIYGNTDTQYF
TRBV6-1	TRBD1	TRBJ1-1	TGTGCCAGCAGAGACAGGGAAGCGGTGAACACTGAAGCTTTCTTT	CASRDREAVNTEAFF
TRBV6-1	-	TRBJ2-7	TGTGCCAGCACCAGACAGACTCTGGCTGTGGGGGAGCAGTACTTC	CASTRQTLAVGEQYF
TRBV5-1	TRBD1	TRBJ2-7	TGCGCCAGCAGCCGGGACAGGGACGAGCAGTACTTC	CASSRDRDEQYF
TRBV6-1	TRBD2	TRBJ2-7	TGTGCCAGCAGTGAAGAACTAGCGGGGGGCTACGAGCAGTACTTC	CASSEELAGGYEQYF
TRBV10-2	-	TRBJ1-1	TGCGCCAGCACGGTCAACACTGAAGCTTTCTTT	CASTVNTEAFF
TRBV7-3	TRBD2	TRBJ2-5	TGTGCCAGCAGCAGGACTAGCCCACAAGAGACCCAGTACTTC	CASSRTSPQETQYF